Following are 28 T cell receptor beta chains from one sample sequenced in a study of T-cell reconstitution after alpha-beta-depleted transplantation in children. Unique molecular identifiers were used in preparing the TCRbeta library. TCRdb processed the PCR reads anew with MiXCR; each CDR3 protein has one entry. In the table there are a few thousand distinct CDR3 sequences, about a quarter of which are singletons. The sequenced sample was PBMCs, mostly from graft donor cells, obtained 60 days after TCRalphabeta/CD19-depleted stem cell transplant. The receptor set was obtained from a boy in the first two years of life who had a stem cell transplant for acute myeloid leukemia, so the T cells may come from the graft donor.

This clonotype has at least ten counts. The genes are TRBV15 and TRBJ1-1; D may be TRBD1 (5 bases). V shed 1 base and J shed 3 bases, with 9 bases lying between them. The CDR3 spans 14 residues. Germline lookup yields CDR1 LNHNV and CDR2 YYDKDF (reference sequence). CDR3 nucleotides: TGTGCCACCAGCAGAGGGGGGGGGGACACTGAAGCTTTCTTT. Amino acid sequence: CATSRGGGDTEAFF.

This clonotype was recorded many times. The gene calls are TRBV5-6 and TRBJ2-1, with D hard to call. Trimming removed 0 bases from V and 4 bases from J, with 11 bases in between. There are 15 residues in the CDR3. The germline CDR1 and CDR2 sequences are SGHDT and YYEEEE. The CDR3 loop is CASSLGHPMYNEQFF. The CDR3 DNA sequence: TGTGCCAGCAGCTTGGGGCACCCAATGTACAATGAGCAGTTCTTC.

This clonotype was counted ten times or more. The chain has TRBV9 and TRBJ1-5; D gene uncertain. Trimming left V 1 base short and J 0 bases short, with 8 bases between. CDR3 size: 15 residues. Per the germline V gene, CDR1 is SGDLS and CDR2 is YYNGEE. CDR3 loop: CASSVMGISNQPQHF. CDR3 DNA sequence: TGTGCCAGCAGCGTAATGGGGATTAGCAATCAGCCCCAGCATTTT.

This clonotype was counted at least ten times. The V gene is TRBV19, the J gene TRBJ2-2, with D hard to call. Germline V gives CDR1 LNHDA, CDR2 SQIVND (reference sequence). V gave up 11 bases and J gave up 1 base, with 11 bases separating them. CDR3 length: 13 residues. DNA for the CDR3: TGTGCCGTGGTCATCCGGAACACCGGGGAGCTGTTTTTT. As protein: CAVVIRNTGELFF.

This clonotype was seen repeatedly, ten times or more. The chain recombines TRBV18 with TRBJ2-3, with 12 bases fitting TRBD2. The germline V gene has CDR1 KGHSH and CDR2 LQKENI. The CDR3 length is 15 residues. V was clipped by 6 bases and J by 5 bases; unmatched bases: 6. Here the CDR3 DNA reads TGTGCCAGCTCTAGGACTAGCGGGGTTGTAGATACGCAGTATTTT. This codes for CASSRTSGVVDTQYF. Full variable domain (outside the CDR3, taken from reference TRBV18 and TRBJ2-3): NAGVMQNPRHLVRRRGQEARLRCSPMKGHSHVYWYRQLPEEGLKFMVYLQKENIIDESGMPKERFSAEFPKEGPSILRIQQVVRGDSAAYFCASSRTSGVVDTQYFGPGTRLTVL.

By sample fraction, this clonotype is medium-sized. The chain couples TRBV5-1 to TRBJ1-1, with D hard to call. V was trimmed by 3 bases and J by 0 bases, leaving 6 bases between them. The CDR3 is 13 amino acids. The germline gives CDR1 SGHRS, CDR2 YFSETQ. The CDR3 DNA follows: TGCGCCAGCAGCTCCAGGTTGAACACTGAAGCTTTCTTT. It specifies CASSSRLNTEAFF.

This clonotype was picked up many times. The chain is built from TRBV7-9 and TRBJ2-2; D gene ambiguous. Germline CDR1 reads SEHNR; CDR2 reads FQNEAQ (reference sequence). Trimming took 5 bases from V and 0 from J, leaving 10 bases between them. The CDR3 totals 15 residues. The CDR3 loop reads CASSPPWSNTGELFF. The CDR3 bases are TGTGCCAGCAGCCCACCCTGGTCGAACACCGGGGAGCTGTTTTTT.

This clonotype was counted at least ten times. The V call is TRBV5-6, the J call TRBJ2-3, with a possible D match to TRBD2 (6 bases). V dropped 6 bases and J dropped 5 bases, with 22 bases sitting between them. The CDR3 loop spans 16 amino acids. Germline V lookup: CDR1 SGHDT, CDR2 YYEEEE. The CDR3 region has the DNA TGTGCCAGCACCCCCCGGGTCGGGGGTTGGGGAGATACGCAGTATTTT. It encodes CASTPRVGGWGDTQYF.

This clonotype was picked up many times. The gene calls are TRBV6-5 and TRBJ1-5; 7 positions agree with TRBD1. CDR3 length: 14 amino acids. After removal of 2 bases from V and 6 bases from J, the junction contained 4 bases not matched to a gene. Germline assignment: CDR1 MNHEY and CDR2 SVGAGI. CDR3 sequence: CASSYQGGSQPQHF. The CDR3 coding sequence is TGTGCCAGCAGTTACCAGGGGGGGAGTCAGCCCCAGCATTTT.

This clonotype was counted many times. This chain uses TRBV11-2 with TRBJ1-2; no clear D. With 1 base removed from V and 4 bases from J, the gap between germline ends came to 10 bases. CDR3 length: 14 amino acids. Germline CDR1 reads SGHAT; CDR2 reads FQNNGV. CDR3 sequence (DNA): TGTGCCAGCAGCTTAGCGGTCGGTCCCTATGGCTACACCTTC. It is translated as CASSLAVGPYGYTF.

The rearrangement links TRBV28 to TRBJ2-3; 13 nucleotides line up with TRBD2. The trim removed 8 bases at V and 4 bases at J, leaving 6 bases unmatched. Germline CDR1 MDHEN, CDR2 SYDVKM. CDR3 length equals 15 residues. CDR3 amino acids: CASDGLAGVPDTQYF. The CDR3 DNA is TGTGCCAGCGACGGACTAGCGGGAGTCCCAGATACGCAGTATTTT.

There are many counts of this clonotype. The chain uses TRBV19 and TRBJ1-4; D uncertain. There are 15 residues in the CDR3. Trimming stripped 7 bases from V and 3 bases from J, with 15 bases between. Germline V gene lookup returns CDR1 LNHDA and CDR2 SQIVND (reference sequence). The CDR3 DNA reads TGTGCCAGTACCCCATTCGGGGTTCCTAATGAAAAACTGTTTTTT. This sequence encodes CASTPFGVPNEKLFF.

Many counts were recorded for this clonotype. In DNA, the CDR3 is TGTGCCACCTTAAGGAGTGGAGTTGGGAACACTGAAGCTTTCTTT. Protein: CATLRSGVGNTEAFF. This chain connects TRBV6-1 to TRBJ1-1; D gene ambiguous. The ends were cut back, 10 bases at V and 1 base at J, with 19 bases in the middle. This CDR3 has 15 residues. Germline CDR1 is MNHNS and CDR2 is SASEGT.

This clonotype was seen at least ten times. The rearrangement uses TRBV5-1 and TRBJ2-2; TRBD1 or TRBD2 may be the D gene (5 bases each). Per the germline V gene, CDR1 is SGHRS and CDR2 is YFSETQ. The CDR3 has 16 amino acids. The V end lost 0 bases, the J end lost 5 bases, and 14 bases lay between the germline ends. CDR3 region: CASSLGAGWGTGELFF. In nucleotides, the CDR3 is TGCGCCAGCAGCTTGGGGGCAGGTTGGGGGACCGGGGAGCTGTTTTTT.

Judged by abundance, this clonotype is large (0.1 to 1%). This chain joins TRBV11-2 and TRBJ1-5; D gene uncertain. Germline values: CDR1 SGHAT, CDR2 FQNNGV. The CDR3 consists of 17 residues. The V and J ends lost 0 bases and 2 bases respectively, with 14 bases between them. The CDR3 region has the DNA TGTGCCAGCAGCTTAGACCGGGGTATAGTCGGCAATCAGCCCCAGCATTTT. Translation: CASSLDRGIVGNQPQHF.

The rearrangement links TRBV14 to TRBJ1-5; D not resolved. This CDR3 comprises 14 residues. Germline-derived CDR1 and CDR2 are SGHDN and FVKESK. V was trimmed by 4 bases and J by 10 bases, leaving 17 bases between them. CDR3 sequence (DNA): TGTGCCAGCAGCCCCGGGCTTGGCAATCCTCCCCAGCATTTT. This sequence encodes CASSPGLGNPPQHF.

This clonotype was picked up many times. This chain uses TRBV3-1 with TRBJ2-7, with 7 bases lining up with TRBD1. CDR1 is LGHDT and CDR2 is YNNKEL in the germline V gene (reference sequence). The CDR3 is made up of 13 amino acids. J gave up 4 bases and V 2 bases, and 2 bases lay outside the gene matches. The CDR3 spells CASSQRDSYEQYV. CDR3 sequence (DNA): TGTGCCAGCAGCCAACGGGACAGTTACGAGCAGTACGTC.

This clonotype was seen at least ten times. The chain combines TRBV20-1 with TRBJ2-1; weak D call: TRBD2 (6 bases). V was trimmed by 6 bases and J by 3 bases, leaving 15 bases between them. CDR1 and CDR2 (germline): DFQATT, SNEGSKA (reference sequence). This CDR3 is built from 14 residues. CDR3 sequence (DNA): TGCAGTGCCGCTACGGGGGAATTCTACAATGAGCAGTTCTTC. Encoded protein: CSAATGEFYNEQFF.

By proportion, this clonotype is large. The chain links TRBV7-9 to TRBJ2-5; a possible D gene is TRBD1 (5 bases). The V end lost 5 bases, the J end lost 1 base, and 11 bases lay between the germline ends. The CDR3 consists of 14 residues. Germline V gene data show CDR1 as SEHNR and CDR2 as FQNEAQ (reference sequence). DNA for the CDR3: TGTGCCAGCAGCCTAAGGGGTACCCAAGAGACCCAGTACTTC. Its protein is CASSLRGTQETQYF.

CDR3: CASSRGLGAEEQYF. As DNA, the CDR3 is TGCGCCAGCAGCCGGGGACTAGGGGCCGAGGAGCAGTACTTC. The chain links TRBV4-1 to TRBJ2-7; 8 nucleotides agree with TRBD2. The V and J ends lost 4 bases and 7 bases, in that order; junction bases with no gene match: 9. In germline, CDR1 is MGHRA, CDR2 YSYEKL. The CDR3 has 14 amino acids.

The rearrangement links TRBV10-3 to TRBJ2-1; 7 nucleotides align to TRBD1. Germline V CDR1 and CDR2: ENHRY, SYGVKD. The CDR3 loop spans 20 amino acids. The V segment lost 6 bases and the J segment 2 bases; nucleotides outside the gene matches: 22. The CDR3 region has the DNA TGTGCCATCAGCCCGAGGTTCCGGGGCAGGGTACAGGGGACCTACAATGAGCAGTTCTTC. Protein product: CAISPRFRGRVQGTYNEQFF.

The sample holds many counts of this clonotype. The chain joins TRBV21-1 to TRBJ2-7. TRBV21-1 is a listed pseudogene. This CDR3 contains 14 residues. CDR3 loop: CASSKDRDLYEQYV. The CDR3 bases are TGTGCCAGCAGCAAAGACAGGGACCTCTACGAGCAGTACGTC.

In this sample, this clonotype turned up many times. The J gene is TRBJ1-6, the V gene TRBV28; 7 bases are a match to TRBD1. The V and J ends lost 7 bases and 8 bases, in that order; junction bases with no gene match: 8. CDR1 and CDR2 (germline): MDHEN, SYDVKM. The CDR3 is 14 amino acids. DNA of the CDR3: TGTGCCAGCAAACTGGACAGGTTATATTCACCCCTCCACTTT. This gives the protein CASKLDRLYSPLHF.

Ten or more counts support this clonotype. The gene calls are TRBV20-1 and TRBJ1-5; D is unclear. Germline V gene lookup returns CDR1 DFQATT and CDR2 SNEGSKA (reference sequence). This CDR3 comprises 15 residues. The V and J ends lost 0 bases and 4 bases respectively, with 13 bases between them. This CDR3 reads CSAREGRAVNQPQHF. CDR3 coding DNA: TGCAGTGCTAGAGAAGGGCGGGCAGTAAATCAGCCCCAGCATTTT.

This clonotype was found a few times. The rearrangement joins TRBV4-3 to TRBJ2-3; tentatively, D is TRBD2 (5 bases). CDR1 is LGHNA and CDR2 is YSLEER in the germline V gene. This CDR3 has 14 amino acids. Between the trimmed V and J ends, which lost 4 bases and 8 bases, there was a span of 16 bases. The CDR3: CASSPVEVRSTQYF. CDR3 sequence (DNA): TGCGCCAGCAGCCCAGTGGAGGTTAGATCTACGCAGTATTTT.

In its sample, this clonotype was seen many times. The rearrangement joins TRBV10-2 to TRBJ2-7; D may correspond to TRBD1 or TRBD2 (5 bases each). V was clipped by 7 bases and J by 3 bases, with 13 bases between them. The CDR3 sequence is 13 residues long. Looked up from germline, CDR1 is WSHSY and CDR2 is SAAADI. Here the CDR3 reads CASTGQLSYEQYF. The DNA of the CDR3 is TGCGCCAGCACGGGGCAGCTTAGCTACGAGCAGTACTTC.

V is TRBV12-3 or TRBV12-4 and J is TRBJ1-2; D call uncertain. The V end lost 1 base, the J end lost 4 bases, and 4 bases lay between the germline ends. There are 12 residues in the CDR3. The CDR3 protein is CASSLGTYGYTF. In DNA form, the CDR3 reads TGTGCCAGCAGTTTAGGGACCTATGGCTACACCTTC.

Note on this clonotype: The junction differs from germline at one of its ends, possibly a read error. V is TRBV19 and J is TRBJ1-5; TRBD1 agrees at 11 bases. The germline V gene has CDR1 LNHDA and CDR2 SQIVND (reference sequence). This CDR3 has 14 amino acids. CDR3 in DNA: TGTGCTAGTAGCAGGACAGGGGGCGAGCAGCCCCAGCATTTT. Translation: CASSRTGGEQPQHF.